A selection of T cell receptor beta chains follows, all from one sample in a study of glioma-infiltrating T cells. TCRdb itself ran the multiplex PCR reads through MiXCR, one entry per CDR3 protein. The table records approximately 190,000 distinct CDR3 sequences, approximately 30% of them present only once. Sequenced: glioma tissue, nonneoplastic brain tissue, or PBMCs (not recorded which). These receptors came from a human donor with low-grade glioma or glioblastoma, undergoing nonglioma brain surgery, or in good health (not recorded which). Each CDR3 is given with its conserved first and last residue. A D gene is named only where the DNA matches it firmly. Clone size is not always given. Where it is, it says once, few, many or a class for expanded clones.

V	J	size	D	CDR3	DNA
TRBV6-2/TRBV6-3	TRBJ2-7	-	TRBD1	CASSRDRIYDQYF	TGTGCCAGCAGCCGGGACAGGATCTACGACCAATACTTC
TRBV7-3	TRBJ2-5	few	TRBD2	CASSYFGGSGETQYF	TGTGCCAGCAGCTATTTTGGCGGGAGTGGAGAGACCCAGTACTTC
TRBV15	TRBJ2-1	-	TRBD2	CATSRDRSGRADEQFF	TGTGCCACCAGCAGAGATAGGAGCGGGAGGGCCGATGAGCAGTTCTTC
TRBV7-9	TRBJ2-1	many	TRBD2	CASTKGLAGRNEQFF	TGTGCCAGCACCAAAGGACTAGCGGGACGCAATGAGCAGTTCTTC
TRBV2	TRBJ1-2	many	TRBD1	CASSELPGGIGYTF	TGTGCCAGCAGTGAGCTGCCAGGGGGTATAGGCTACACCTTC
TRBV5-1	TRBJ2-1	few	-	CASSPGGELSHEQFF	TGCGCCAGCAGCCCCGGTGGGGAGTTGAGCCATGAGCAGTTCTTC
TRBV19	TRBJ2-5	few	TRBD2	CASSLKAGRETQYF	TGTGCCAGTAGCTTAAAAGCGGGAAGGGAGACCCAGTACTTC
TRBV4-3	TRBJ2-1	many	TRBD2	CASSPSGNTYNEQFF	TGCGCCAGCAGCCCGAGCGGGAACACCTACAATGAGCAGTTCTTC
TRBV19	TRBJ2-5	-	-	CASSSVGGDKTQYF	TGTGCCAGCTCCTCGGTGGGAGGGGACAAGACCCAGTACTTC
TRBV5-1	TRBJ2-5	-	-	CASSLNGPSYQETQYF	TGCGCCAGCAGCTTGAATGGACCCTCCTACCAAGAGACCCAGTACTTC
TRBV20-1	TRBJ2-7	many	-	CSARWRGGYEQYF	TGCAGTGCTAGGTGGAGAGGGGGCTACGAGCAGTACTTC
TRBV12-3/TRBV12-4	TRBJ1-3	-	TRBD1	CASSPGTAGNTIYF	TGTGCCAGCTCCCCCGGGACAGCTGGAAACACCATATATTTT
TRBV12-3/TRBV12-4	TRBJ2-1	-	-	CASSDRLEEQFF	TGTGCCAGCAGTGACAGGTTGGAGGAGCAGTTCTTC
TRBV6-2/TRBV6-3	TRBJ2-5	many	-	CASGARLFQETQYF	TGTGCCAGCGGCGCCAGGTTGTTCCAAGAGACCCAGTACTTC
TRBV7-2	TRBJ2-5	many	-	CASTLGETQYF	TGTGCCAGCACGTTGGGGGAGACCCAGTACTTC
TRBV5-1	TRBJ2-5	-	TRBD1	CASSYRQGREETQYF	TGCGCCAGCAGCTACAGACAGGGGCGGGAAGAGACCCAGTACTTC
TRBV4-2	TRBJ2-7	many	TRBD2	CASSNLLARSSYEQYF	TGTGCCAGCAGCAATCTACTAGCGAGAAGCTCCTACGAGCAGTACTTC
TRBV28	TRBJ1-2	-	TRBD1	CASSPAGTGGSYGYTF	TGTGCCAGCAGTCCCGCCGGGACAGGGGGCAGCTATGGCTACACCTTC
TRBV28	TRBJ2-5	many	TRBD2	CASTKRRSGDRQETQYF	TGTGCCAGCACCAAAAGGAGGAGCGGGGACCGTCAAGAGACCCAGTACTTC
TRBV25-1	TRBJ2-2	many	TRBD1	CASSLTGVTGELFF	TGTGCCAGTTCATTAACAGGGGTTACCGGGGAGCTGTTTTTT
TRBV29-1	TRBJ2-1	-	-	CSVQGGTGFYNEQFF	TGCAGCGTTCAAGGGGGGACCGGGTTTTACAATGAGCAGTTCTTC
TRBV7-8	TRBJ2-1	many	TRBD2	CASSPPGASGRSEQFF	TGTGCCAGCAGCCCACCTGGGGCTAGCGGGAGAAGTGAGCAGTTCTTC
TRBV29-1	TRBJ1-1	many	-	CSVVGASEAFF	TGCAGCGTTGTTGGGGCATCTGAAGCTTTCTTT
TRBV19	TRBJ2-7	-	-	CASSISGGLYEQYF	TGTGCCAGTAGTATATCAGGGGGGCTCTACGAGCAGTACTTC
TRBV6-4	TRBJ2-7	many	TRBD1	CASSHRQGDEQYF	TGTGCCAGCAGTCACAGACAGGGGGACGAGCAGTACTTC
TRBV10-3	TRBJ2-3	-	TRBD2	CATTLAGEDTQYF	TGTGCCACCACTCTAGCGGGGGAGGATACGCAGTATTTT
TRBV7-6	TRBJ2-5	-	-	CASSPGSRTETQYF	TGTGCCAGCAGCCCCGGGTCTCGTACGGAGACCCAGTACTTC
TRBV6-1	TRBJ2-5	many	TRBD2	CASSWGMPGLAGKETQYF	TGTGCCAGCAGCTGGGGGATGCCGGGACTAGCGGGGAAAGAGACCCAGTACTTC
TRBV11-2	TRBJ2-7	few	-	CASSLETAYEQYF	TGTGCCAGCAGCTTAGAGACAGCCTACGAGCAGTACTTC
TRBV5-8	TRBJ1-1	few	-	CASSYRVEGTEAFF	TGTGCCAGCAGCTACAGGGTAGAGGGCACTGAAGCTTTCTTT
TRBV12-3/TRBV12-4	TRBJ1-5	many	-	CASSLAYQPQHF	TGTGCCAGCAGTTTAGCCTATCAGCCCCAGCATTTT